Listed below are T cell receptor beta chains from one sample, sequenced in a study of T cells in Graves' hyperthyroidism and ophthalmopathy. Each CDR3 protein gets one entry after TCRdb re-called the multiplex PCR reads with MiXCR. The sample carries about 560,000 distinct CDR3 sequences, approximately 15% recorded once. Sample: blood. The source of these receptors is a woman aged 40-49 years with Graves' hyperthyroidism. Each CDR3 is given with its conserved first and last residue. D genes are given only for firm matches. Some rows mark clone size as missing; the rest say once, few, many or name a class of expanded clone.

CDR3nt	CDR3aa	abundance	len	d_gene	j_gene	v_gene
TGTGCCAGCAGCTTAGCCCAGACCCAGTACTTC	CASSLAQTQYF	NA	11	NA	TRBJ2-5	TRBV7-6
TGTGCCAGTAGTAGCCCCCAGCGGGGCTTAAATGAGCAGTTCTTC	CASSSPQRGLNEQFF	NA	15	TRBD2	TRBJ2-1	TRBV19
TGTGCCAGCAGAGACAGTCACCAAGAGACCCAGTACTTC	CASRDSHQETQYF	many	13	NA	TRBJ2-5	TRBV12-3/TRBV12-4
TGTGCCAGCAGCCCGAATTACGGACAGAGGCTCGAGCAGTACTTC	CASSPNYGQRLEQYF	many	15	NA	TRBJ2-7	TRBV7-2
TGTGCCAGCAGTTTATGGGCAGGTTCTTTAGGTGGCTACACCTTC	CASSLWAGSLGGYTF	NA	15	NA	TRBJ1-2	TRBV27
TGTGCCAGCAGCCACATCGGAGGGGGTCTTCAAGAGACCCAGTACTTC	CASSHIGGGLQETQYF	NA	16	NA	TRBJ2-5	TRBV4-2
TGTGCCAGCAGTGAGGTGTTTCGGGGACAAAACATTCAGTACTTC	CASSEVFRGQNIQYF	many	15	NA	TRBJ2-4	TRBV28
TGTGCCAGCAGTTCTAGGCAGGCTAATAGCAATCAGCCCCAGCATTTT	CASSSRQANSNQPQHF	many	16	NA	TRBJ1-5	TRBV28
TGTGCCTGGAGGCCCCGGCTAGCGGGAGTGGAGGAGCAGTTCTTC	CAWRPRLAGVEEQFF	many	15	TRBD2	TRBJ2-1	TRBV30
TGTGCCAGCAGCCTAGGGGCGGGAGGGCCGATCTACAATGAGCAGTTCTTC	CASSLGAGGPIYNEQFF	many	17	TRBD2	TRBJ2-1	TRBV7-2
TGTGCCAGCAGAGGGACTAGCGGGACAGAGACCCAGTGCTTC	CASRGTSGTETQCF	NA	14	TRBD2	TRBJ2-5	TRBV27
TGTGCCAGCAGTCCAGGAGACGGCAGGGGAAGCTACGAGCAGTACTTC	CASSPGDGRGSYEQYF	few	16	NA	TRBJ2-7	TRBV11-3
TGTGCCAGCAGCTTAGGGCGGCATGACACAGATACGCAGTATTTT	CASSLGRHDTDTQYF	once	15	NA	TRBJ2-3	TRBV7-8
TGTGCCAGCAGCTTAGTAGGGGGGAGCAGCACAGATACGCAGTATTTT	CASSLVGGSSTDTQYF	many	16	NA	TRBJ2-3	TRBV11-2
TGTGCCAGCAGTTGGGACGGCAATCAGCCCCAGCATTTT	CASSWDGNQPQHF	few	13	NA	TRBJ1-5	TRBV6-5
TGTGCCAGCAGCTTAGGGGGCGTAGCTAGCACAGATACGCAGTATTTT	CASSLGGVASTDTQYF	many	16	NA	TRBJ2-3	TRBV7-2
TGTGCCAGCAGCGCAGGACAGGGTATGGGTGAGCAGTTCTTC	CASSAGQGMGEQFF	few	14	TRBD1	TRBJ2-1	TRBV9
TGTGCCAGCAAAGCCCGGGACGCCGGCCAAAACATTCAGTACTTC	CASKARDAGQNIQYF	few	15	NA	TRBJ2-4	TRBV28
TGCAGCGTTACGGGACAGGGGATTTTAGGGTCTGGAAACACCATATATTTT	CSVTGQGILGSGNTIYF	few	17	TRBD1	TRBJ1-3	TRBV29-1
TGTGCCAGCAGCCCCCTAGCGGAAATGGGTAATGAGCAGTTCTTC	CASSPLAEMGNEQFF	NA	15	TRBD2	TRBJ2-1	TRBV3-1
TGTGCCAGCATCGTGGGAATGTGGGCCGGGGAGCTGTTTTTT	CASIVGMWAGELFF	NA	14	NA	TRBJ2-2	TRBV6-1